This T cell receptor beta chain was profiled in a study of shared clonotypes between healthy human individuals. General study results and limits: Sampling covered nothing but blood. Tissue TCR repertoires likely differ from those found in blood.

Produced via immunoSEQ multiplex PCR; TCRdb's table is partial and in-frame only. The sample has roughly 2.5 million clones, more than 90% seen once; the top ten hold about 0.13%. As regards this clone: Antigen: not known.

Into CD45RA+ naive and CD45RA-negative memory subsets, the CD4+ cells were split. Germline lookup yields CDR1 SGHRS and CDR2 YFSETQ. V lost 4 bases to trimming and J lost 10 bases; unmatched junction nucleotides: 11. The CDR3 covers 15 residues. The clonotype was recovered from a man aged 18-30 years in good health. The sample comprised naive CD4+ T cells sorted from blood. Described subset: CD45RA+ positively selected. The V call is TRBV5-1, the J call TRBJ1-6, with 7 positions matching TRBD1. CDR3 sequence: CASSPWTGEGSPLHF. DNA of the CDR3: TGCGCCAGCAGCCCTTGGACAGGCGAAGGGTCACCCCTCCACTTT. Full variable domain (outside the CDR3, taken from reference TRBV5-1 and TRBJ1-6): KAGVTQTPRYLIKTRGQQVTLSCSPISGHRSVSWYQQTPGQGLQFLFEYFSETQRNKGNFPGRFSGRQFSNSRSEMNVSTLELGDSALYLCASSPWTGEGSPLHFGNGTRLTVT.